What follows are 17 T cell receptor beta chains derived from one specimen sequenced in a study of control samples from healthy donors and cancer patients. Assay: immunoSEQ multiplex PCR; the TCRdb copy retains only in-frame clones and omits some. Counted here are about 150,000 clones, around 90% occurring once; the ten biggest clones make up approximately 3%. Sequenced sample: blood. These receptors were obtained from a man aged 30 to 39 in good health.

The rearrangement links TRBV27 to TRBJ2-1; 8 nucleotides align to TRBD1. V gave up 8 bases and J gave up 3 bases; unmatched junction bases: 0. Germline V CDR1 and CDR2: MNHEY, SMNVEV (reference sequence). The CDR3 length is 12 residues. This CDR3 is CASGQGYNEQFF. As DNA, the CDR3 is TGTGCCAGCGGACAGGGCTACAATGAGCAGTTCTTC.

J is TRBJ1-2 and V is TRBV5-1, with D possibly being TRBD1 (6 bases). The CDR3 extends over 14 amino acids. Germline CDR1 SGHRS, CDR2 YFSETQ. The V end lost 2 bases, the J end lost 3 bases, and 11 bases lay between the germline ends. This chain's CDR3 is CASSLQGMDYGYTF. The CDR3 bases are TGCGCCAGCAGCTTACAGGGAATGGACTATGGCTACACCTTC.

CDR3 sequence (DNA): TGTGCCAGCAGTGAAAGTAAAATGATCGGTCAGCCCCAGCATTTT. Encoded protein: CASSESKMIGQPQHF. The chain uses TRBV2 and TRBJ1-5; D gene uncertain. The CDR3 totals 15 residues. The germline V and J ends were trimmed by 2 bases and 6 bases, with 14 bases remaining between them. Germline V gives CDR1 SNHLY, CDR2 FYNNEI.

The CDR3 DNA is TGTGCTAGTGGTTTCGACAGGGGCTTAAACTATGGCTACACCTTC. Protein: CASGFDRGLNYGYTF. This sequence joins TRBV12-5 and TRBJ1-2; 8 nucleotides line up with TRBD1. Germline lookup yields CDR1 LGHNT and CDR2 FRNRAP. The CDR3 contains 15 residues. Unmatched junction bases numbered 5, after V lost 3 bases and J lost 2 bases. Using reference TRBV12-5 and TRBJ1-2 for the parts outside the CDR3, the full variable domain is DARVTQTPRHKVTEMGQEVTMRCQPILGHNTVFWYRQTMMQGLELLAYFRNRAPLDDSGMPKDRFSAEMPDATLATLKIQPSEPRDSAVYFCASGFDRGLNYGYTFGSGTRLTVV.

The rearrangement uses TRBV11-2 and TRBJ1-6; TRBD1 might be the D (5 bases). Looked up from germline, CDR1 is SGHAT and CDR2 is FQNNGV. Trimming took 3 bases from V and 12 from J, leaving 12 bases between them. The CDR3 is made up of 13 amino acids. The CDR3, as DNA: TGTGCCAGCAGCTTGGATTGGGACGGACCCCTCCACTTT. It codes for CASSLDWDGPLHF.

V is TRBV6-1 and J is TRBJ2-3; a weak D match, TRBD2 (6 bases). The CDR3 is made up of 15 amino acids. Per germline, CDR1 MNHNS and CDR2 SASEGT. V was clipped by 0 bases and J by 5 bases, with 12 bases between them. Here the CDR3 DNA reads TGTGCCAGCAGTGAAGCGATCGGGGGTAAAGATACGCAGTATTTT. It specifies CASSEAIGGKDTQYF.

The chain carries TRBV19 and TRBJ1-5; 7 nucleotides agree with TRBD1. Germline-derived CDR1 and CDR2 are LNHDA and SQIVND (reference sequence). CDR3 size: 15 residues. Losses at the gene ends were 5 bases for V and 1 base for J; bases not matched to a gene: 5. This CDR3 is CASSPTGVSNQPQHF. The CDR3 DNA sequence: TGTGCCAGTAGTCCTACAGGGGTAAGCAATCAGCCCCAGCATTTT.

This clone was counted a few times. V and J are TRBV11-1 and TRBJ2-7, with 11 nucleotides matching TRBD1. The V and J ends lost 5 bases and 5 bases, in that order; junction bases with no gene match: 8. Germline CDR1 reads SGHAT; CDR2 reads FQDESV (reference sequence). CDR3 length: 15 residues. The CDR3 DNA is TGTGCCAGCAGCAAGCCGGGACAGGGGGTGAACGAGCAGTACTTC. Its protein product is CASSKPGQGVNEQYF. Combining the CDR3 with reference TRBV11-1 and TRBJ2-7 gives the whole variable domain EAEVAQSPRYKITEKSQAVAFWCDPISGHATLYWYRQILGQGPELLVQFQDESVVDDSQLPKDRFSAERLKGVDSTLKIQPAELGDSAMYLCASSKPGQGVNEQYFGPGTRLTVT.

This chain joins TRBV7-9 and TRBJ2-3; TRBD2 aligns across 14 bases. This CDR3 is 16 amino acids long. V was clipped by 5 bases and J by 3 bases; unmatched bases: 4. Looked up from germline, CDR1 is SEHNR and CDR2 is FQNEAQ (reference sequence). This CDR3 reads CASSLGLAGATDTQYF. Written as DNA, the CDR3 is TGTGCCAGCAGCCTGGGACTAGCGGGGGCGACAGATACGCAGTATTTT.

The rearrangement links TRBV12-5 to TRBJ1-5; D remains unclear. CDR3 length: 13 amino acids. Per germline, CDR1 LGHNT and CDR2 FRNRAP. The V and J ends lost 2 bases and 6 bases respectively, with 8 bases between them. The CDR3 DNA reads TGTGCTAGTGGTTTGCTCGTATCTCAGCCCCAGCATTTT. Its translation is CASGLLVSQPQHF.

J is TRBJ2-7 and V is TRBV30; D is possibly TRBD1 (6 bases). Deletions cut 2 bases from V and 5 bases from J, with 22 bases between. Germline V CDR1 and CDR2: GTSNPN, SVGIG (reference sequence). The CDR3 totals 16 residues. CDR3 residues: CAWSKGKTKRGNEQYF. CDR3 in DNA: TGTGCCTGGAGTAAGGGGAAGACTAAGAGGGGGAACGAGCAGTACTTC.

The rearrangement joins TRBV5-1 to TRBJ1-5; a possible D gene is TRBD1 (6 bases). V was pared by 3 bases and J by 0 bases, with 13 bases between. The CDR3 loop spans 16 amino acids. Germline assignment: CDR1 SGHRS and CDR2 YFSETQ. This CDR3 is CASSSGARNSNQPQHF. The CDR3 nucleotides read TGCGCCAGCAGCTCGGGGGCCAGGAATAGCAATCAGCCCCAGCATTTT.

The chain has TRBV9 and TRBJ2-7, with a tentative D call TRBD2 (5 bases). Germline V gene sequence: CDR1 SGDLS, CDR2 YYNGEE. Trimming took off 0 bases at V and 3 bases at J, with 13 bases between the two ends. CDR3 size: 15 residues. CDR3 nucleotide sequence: TGTGCCAGCAGCGTAGGGTCCGGGGTCCGCTACGAGCAGTACTTC. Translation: CASSVGSGVRYEQYF.

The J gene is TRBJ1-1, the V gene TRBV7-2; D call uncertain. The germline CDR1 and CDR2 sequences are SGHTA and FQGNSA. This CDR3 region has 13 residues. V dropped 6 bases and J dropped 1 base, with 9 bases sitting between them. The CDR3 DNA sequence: TGTGCCAGCAGTCGTACTGGGAACACTGAAGCTTTCTTT. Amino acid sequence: CASSRTGNTEAFF.

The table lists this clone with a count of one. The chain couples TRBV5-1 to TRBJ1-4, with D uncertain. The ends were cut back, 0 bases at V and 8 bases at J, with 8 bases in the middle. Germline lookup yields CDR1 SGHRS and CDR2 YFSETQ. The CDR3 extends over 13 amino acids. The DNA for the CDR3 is TGCGCCAGCAGCTTGGAGGTTTCCGAAAAACTGTTTTTT. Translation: CASSLEVSEKLFF.

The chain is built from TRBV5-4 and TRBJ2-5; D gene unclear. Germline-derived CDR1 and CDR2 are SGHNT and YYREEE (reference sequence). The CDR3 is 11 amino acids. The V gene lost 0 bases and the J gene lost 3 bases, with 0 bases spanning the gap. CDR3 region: CASSLEETQYF. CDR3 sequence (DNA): TGTGCCAGCAGCTTGGAAGAGACCCAGTACTTC. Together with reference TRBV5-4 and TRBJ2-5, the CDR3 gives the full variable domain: ETGVTQSPTHLIKTRGQQVTLRCSSQSGHNTVSWYQQALGQGPQFIFQYYREEENGRGNFPPRFSGLQFPNYSSELNVNALELDDSALYLCASSLEETQYFGPGTRLLVL.

The CDR3 DNA sequence: TGTGCCACCAGGACAGGATCCTATGGCTACACCTTC. This sequence encodes CATRTGSYGYTF. V usage is TRBV24-1 and J usage is TRBJ1-2, with D possibly being TRBD1 (6 bases). Looked up from germline, CDR1 is KGHDR and CDR2 is SFDVKD. This CDR3 spans 12 amino acids. V was clipped by 7 bases and J by 4 bases, with 9 bases between them.